This T cell receptor (beta chain) comes out of a study of blood T cell repertoires in COVID-19. Looking at the study overall: Samples taken during acute and convalescent COVID-19 were collected in the United States, Italy and Spain. Sample material is recorded as cDNA or gDNA derived from T cells, B-cell-depleted T cells, or PBMCs.

V was pared by 7 bases and J by 0 bases, with 12 bases of the junction left unmatched. The CDR3 is made up of 18 amino acids. The germline gives CDR1 SNHLY, CDR2 FYNNEI. In the original processing: The authors estimated nucleated cell counts from reference gene primer amplification. Profiled with immunoSEQ multiplex PCR; TCRdb holds only in-frame clones, not every one. For V, J and clone size, that table is used; D and trimming come from the DNA. The sample holds around 24,000 clones, roughly 83% seen once. The sequence was collected from a human donor with active COVID-19. The donor label of this sample is uncertain. The sequencing sample was made of peripheral blood. V gene TRBV2 combines with J gene TRBJ2-3, with 11 bases aligning to TRBD2. The CDR3 spells CASKYEGSGGVSTDTQYF. CDR3 in DNA: TGTGCCAGCAAATACGAAGGTAGCGGGGGGGTCAGCACAGATACGCAGTATTTT.